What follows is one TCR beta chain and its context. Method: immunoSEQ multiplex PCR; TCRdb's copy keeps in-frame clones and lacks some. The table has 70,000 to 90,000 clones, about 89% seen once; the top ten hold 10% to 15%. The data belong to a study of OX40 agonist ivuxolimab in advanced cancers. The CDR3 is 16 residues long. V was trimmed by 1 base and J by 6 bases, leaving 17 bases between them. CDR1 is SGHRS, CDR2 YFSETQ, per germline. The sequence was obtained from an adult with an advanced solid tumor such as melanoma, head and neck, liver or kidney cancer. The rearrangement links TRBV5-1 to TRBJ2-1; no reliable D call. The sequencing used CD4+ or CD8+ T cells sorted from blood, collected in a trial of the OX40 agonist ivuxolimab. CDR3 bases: TGCGCCAGCAGCTTGCGCCCCCTAGGGCTCCCCAATGAGCAGTTCTTC. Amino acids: CASSLRPLGLPNEQFF.